This T cell receptor beta chain was recovered during a study of T-cell memory formation after mild COVID-19 (dated by TCRdb to the early 2020s). About the investigation overall: TCR sequence clusters from the two donors were found to be largely donor specific. Two young, previously healthy adult volunteers, one female and one male, were included in the cohort. Longitudinal TCRalpha and TCRbeta repertoire sequencing tracked T-cell clones expanding and contracting after mild COVID-19 in a couple of donors. Paper-wide results and their limitations: Only a couple of mild cases were covered in the study, and larger cohorts including severe cases with pre-infection samples were considered necessary. Some responding clones were detected in pre-infection memory, which suggested that pre-existing cross-reactive memory T cells had joined the SARS-CoV-2 response. Balanced CD4/CD8 phenotypes were observed for clones contracting from day 15 to 85, whereas a bias towards CD4+ was observed for a second wave of clones expanding from day 15 to 37. The second-wave clones that peaked on day 37 were not confirmed to be SARS-CoV-2 specific. Contracting CD4+ clones appeared mostly in the CM and EM memory subsets, whereas CD8+ clones were enriched in EMRA.

This clonotype has only a few counts. Its antigen is unknown. The sample holds no much larger clone one base away, and base qualities are not on file. Sequences LGHNA (CDR1) and YSLEER (CDR2) are obtained from the germline V gene. CDR3 length: 15 amino acids, cysteine to phenylalanine. This entry keeps only the CDR3 DNA: 45 bases, framed from base 1. The V end loses 4 bases and the J end loses 7 bases, and a stretch of 19 bases separates them. PBMCs were isolated by Ficoll-Paque density gradient centrifugation. Sequencing used an Illumina NovaSeq 6000. TCRalpha and TCRbeta cDNA libraries were constructed by 5'RACE with constant-segment primers, with sample barcodes and unique molecular identifiers being introduced. Trizol reagent was used to extract RNA from every sample. Amplification of the libraries took two PCR steps, and the second step added a second sample barcode plus Illumina TruSeq adapters. Sequencing of the libraries was done on an Illumina NovaSeq, producing 2 x 150 bp paired-end reads. On the authors' methods: Demultiplexing of reads and collapsing into UMI-guided consensus sequences were performed with migec v1.2.7. Using mixcr v2.1.11, UMI consensuses were aligned to TRA and TRB V and J templates and then assembled into clonotypes. Clonotypes were classified as expanded or contracted when called significant by both edgeR and NoisET, with noise models trained on biological replicates. edgeR calls used a false discovery rate-adjusted p below 0.01 and a log2 fold-change threshold of 1. As an exploratory analysis of dynamics, max-normalized trajectories of the 1000 most abundant clonotypes were examined with PCA combined with hierarchical clustering. Separately sequenced CD4+ and CD8+ repertoires were used to assign the CD4 or CD8 phenotype of responding clones. In TCRdb, the public reads were trimmed at Q25 with fastp and aligned with MiXCR, with productive beta chains retained. Rows are unified per CDR3 protein, each entry keeping the most common DNA and genes. The V and J calls and clone size come from TCRdb's table, not from the authors' own analysis. The sample contains 250,000 to 350,000 distinct CDR3 sequences, less than 20% of them found a single time. Around a fifth of the sample belongs to the ten largest clones.

The clonotype was recovered from a young man who had mild COVID-19 (a few samples of this study predate the infection). The sample titles of this study are shuffled in the database, so cell type and time point are left out; the donor was told from shared clones. The chain couples TRBV4-3 to TRBJ1-1; no confident D gene assignment can be made. Sample: PBMCs or a T cell subset sorted from them (not recorded which). The CDR3 loop reads CASSPYWTVRGEAFF. The sequenced DNA: TGCGCCAGCAGCCCCTATTGGACGGTTCGGGGTGAAGCTTTCTTT.